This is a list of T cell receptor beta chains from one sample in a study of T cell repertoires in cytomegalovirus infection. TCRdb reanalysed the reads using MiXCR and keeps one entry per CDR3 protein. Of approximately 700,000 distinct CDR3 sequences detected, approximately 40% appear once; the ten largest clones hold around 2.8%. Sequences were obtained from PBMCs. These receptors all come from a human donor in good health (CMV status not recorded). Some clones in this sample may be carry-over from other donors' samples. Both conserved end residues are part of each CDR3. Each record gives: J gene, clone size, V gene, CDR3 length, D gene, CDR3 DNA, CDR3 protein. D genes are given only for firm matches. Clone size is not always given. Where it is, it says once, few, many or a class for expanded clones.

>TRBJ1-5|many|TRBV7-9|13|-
TGTGCCAGCAGCTTAGCGGGTGAACAGCCCCAGCATTTT
CASSLAGEQPQHF
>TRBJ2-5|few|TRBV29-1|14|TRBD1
TGCAGCGTGGAACCCGGACAGGGCGGGGTGACCCAGTACTTC
CSVEPGQGGVTQYF
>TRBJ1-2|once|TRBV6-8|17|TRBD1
TGTGCCAGCAGTCCCCGGCGGACAGGGGCCCTCAACTATGGCTACCCCTTC
CASSPRRTGALNYGYPF
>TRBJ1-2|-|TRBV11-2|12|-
TGTGCCAGCCAGGAGGAGGGCTATGGCTACACCTTC
CASQEEGYGYTF
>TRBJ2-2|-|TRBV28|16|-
TGTGCCAGCAGTTCCCCGCACGAGAGAGACACCGGGGAGCTGTTTTTT
CASSSPHERDTGELFF
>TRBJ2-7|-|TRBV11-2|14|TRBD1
TGTGCCAGCAGCTCGAACAGGGGGCTCTACGAGCAGTACTTC
CASSSNRGLYEQYF
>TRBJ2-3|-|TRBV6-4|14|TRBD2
TGTGCCAGCAGTAACCAGCGGGAGCCAGATACGCACTATTTT
CASSNQREPDTHYF
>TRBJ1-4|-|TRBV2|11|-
TGTGCCAGCAGTGAAGGACTTTCACTGTTTTTT
CASSEGLSLFF
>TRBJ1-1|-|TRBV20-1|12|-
TGCAGTGACGGGCGGGGGTTCGCTGAAGCTTTCTTT
CSDGRGFAEAFF
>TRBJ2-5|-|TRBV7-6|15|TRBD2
TGTGCCAGCAGCCCAAAGGGACTAGCGTATGAGACCCAGTACTTC
CASSPKGLAYETQYF
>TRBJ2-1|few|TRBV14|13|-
TGTGCCAGCAGCGTAGCGGTTCTGCATGAGCAGTTCTTC
CASSVAVLHEQFF
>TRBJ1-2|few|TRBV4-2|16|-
TGTGCCAGCAGCCAACCTGGGAAAGACAGTGACTATGGCTACACCTTC
CASSQPGKDSDYGYTF
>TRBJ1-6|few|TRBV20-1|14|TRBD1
TGCAGTGCTACGGACAGGGGCTTGCATTCACCCCTCCACTTT
CSATDRGLHSPLHF
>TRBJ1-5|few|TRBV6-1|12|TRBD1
TGTGCCAGCATGACAGGGGATCAGCCCCAGCATTTT
CASMTGDQPQHF
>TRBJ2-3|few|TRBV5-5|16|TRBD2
TGTGCCAGCAGCTACTTAGCGGGAGGGTCGGTTGATACGCAGTATTTT
CASSYLAGGSVDTQYF
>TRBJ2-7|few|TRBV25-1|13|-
TGTGCCAGCAGTGAATATTTAATTGGGGAGCAGTACTTC
CASSEYLIGEQYF
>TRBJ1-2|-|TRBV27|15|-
TGTGCCAGCAGTTTGAGTATCCCCCCTAACTATGGCTACACCTTC
CASSLSIPPNYGYTF
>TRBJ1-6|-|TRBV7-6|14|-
TGTGCCAGCAGCTTCGTTTCTGGTAATTCACCCCTCCACTTT
CASSFVSGNSPLHF
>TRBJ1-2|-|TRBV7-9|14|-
TGTGCCAGCAGCTTAGGGGGCAGTAACTATTGCTACACCTTC
CASSLGGSNYCYTF
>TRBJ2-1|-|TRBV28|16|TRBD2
TGTGCCAGCAGTCTCCTCTTAGCGGGGGACTACAATGAGCAGTTCTTC
CASSLLLAGDYNEQFF
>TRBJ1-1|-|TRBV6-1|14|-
TGTGCCAGCATTCTACAGGGAAAGAACACTGAAGCTTTCTTT
CASILQGKNTEAFF
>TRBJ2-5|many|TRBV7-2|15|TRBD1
TGTGCCAGCAGCTTAGGGGGACAGGGGTCAGGGACCCAGTACTTC
CASSLGGQGSGTQYF
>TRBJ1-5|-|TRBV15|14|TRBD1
TGTGCCACCAGCAGTCCGACAGGGGCCCAGCCCCAGCATTTT
CATSSPTGAQPQHF
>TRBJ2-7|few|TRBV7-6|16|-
TGTGCCAGCAGCACCCCCTCCGTGGGGGGCTCCTACGAGCAGTACTTC
CASSTPSVGGSYEQYF
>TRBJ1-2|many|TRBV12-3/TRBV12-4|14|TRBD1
TGTGCCAGCAGCTCGACAGGGTTTGGCTATGGCTACACCTTC
CASSSTGFGYGYTF
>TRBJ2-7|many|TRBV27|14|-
TGTGCCAGCAGTATCGGACAGAGCTCCTACGAGCAGTACTTC
CASSIGQSSYEQYF
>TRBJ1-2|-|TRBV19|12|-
TGTGCCAGTAGTATAGATCCAGGCGGCTACACCTTC
CASSIDPGGYTF
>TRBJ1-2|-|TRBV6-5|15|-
TGTGCCAGCAGTTACTCGAGGGACACCACCTATGGCTACACCTTC
CASSYSRDTTYGYTF
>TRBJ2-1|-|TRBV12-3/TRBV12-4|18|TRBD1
TGTGCCAGCAGTTTGGGGGCAGGGCAGGGGGAATCCTACAATGAGCAGTTCTTC
CASSLGAGQGESYNEQFF
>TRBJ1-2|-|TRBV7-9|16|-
TGTGCCAGCAGCTTAGGAACAGCGACGGCCGATAATGGCTACACCTTC
CASSLGTATADNGYTF
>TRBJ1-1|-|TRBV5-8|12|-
TGTGCCAGCAGCTTGAAGTTAGGTGAAGCTTTCTTT
CASSLKLGEAFF
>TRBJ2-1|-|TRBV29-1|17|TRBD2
TGCAGCGTTGGATCGTCGGTGCGGGAGGGAACCTACAATGAGCAGTTCTTC
CSVGSSVREGTYNEQFF
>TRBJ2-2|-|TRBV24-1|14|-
TGTGCCACCAGTGAGAGTAGGGGGACCGGGGAGCTGTTTTTT
CATSESRGTGELFF
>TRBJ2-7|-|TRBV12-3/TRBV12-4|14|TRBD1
TGTGCCAGCATGCGGGGGACAGGGGTTTACGAGCAGTACTTC
CASMRGTGVYEQYF
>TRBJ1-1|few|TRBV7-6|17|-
TGTGCCAGCAGCTCGAAAATCGGGGCAGGAGTGAACACTGAAGCTTTCTTT
CASSSKIGAGVNTEAFF
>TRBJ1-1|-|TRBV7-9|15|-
TGTGCCAGCAGCTTCTTCGTGGGGTCTTACACTGAAGCTTTCTTT
CASSFFVGSYTEAFF
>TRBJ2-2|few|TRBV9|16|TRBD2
TGTGCCAGCAGCGTAGATAGCGGGGGGGCCGCCGGGGAGCTGTTTTTT
CASSVDSGGAAGELFF
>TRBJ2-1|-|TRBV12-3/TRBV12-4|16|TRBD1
TGTGCCAGCAGGGAGGTACAGGGGAACACCTACAATGAGCAGTTCTTC
CASREVQGNTYNEQFF
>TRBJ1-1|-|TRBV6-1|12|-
TGTGCCGCCGGGGGGAGCCGTACTGAAGCTTTCTTT
CAAGGSRTEAFF
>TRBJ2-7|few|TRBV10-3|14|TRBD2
TGTGCCACAGGACTAGCGGGAGGGATTTACGAGCAGTACTTC
CATGLAGGIYEQYF